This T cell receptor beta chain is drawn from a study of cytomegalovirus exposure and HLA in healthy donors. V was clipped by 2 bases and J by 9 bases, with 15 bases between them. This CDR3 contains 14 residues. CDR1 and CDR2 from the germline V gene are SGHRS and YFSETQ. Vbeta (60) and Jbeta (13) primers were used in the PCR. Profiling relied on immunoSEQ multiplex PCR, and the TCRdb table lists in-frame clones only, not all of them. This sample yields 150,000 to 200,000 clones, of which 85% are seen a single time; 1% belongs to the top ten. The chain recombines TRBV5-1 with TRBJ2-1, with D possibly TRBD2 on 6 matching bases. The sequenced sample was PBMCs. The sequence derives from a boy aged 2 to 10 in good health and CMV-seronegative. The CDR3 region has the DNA TGCGCCAGCAGCTTCGCAGGGCGGGAAGGTGAGCAGTTCTTC. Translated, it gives CASSFAGREGEQFF.